This T cell receptor (beta chain) was profiled in a study of blood T cell repertoires in COVID-19. Overall study: Sites across the United States, Italy and Spain contributed samples from acute and convalescent COVID-19. PBMCs, B-cell-depleted T cells, or T cells were the source of the cDNA or gDNA that made up the material.

Authors' analysis steps: The authors estimated nucleated cell counts from reference gene primer amplification. The data were produced by immunoSEQ multiplex PCR, yet TCRdb's version contains in-frame clones alone and is incomplete. V and J calls and clone size are as listed in that table; D and trimming were resolved from the DNA. Of about 90,000 clones listed, roughly 90% are singletons. V shed 5 bases and J shed 7 bases, with 21 bases lying between them. This CDR3 has 16 residues. CDR1 is MNHEY, CDR2 SMNVEV, per germline (reference sequence). This TCR came from a man aged 45 to 65 with COVID-19, enrolled during active disease. The chain carries TRBV27 and TRBJ2-1; D may be TRBD1 (6 bases). Sequenced sample: peripheral blood. The CDR3 spells CASSLYRVDLHNEQFF. The CDR3 DNA is TGTGCCAGCAGTCTATACAGGGTTGATCTCCATAATGAGCAGTTCTTC.